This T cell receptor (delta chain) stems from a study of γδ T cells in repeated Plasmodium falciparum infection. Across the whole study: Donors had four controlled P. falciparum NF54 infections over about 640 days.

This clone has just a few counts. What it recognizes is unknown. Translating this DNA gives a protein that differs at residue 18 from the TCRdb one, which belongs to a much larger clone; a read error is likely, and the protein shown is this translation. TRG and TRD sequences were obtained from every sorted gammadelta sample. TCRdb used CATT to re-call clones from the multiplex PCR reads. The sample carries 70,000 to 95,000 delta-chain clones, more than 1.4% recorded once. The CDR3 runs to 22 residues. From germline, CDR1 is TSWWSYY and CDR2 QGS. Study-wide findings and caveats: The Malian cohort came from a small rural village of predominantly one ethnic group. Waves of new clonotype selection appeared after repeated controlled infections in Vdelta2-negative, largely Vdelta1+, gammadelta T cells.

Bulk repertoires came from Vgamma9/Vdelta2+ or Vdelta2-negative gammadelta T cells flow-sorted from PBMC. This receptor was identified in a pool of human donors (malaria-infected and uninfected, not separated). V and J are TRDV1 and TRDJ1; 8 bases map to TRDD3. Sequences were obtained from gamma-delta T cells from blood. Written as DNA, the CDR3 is TGTGCTCTTGGGGAAGGTCTCTACCGTACTGGGGGTCACCTCCCCTACACCGGTAAACTCATCTTT. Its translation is CALGEGLYRTGGHLPYTGKLIF.